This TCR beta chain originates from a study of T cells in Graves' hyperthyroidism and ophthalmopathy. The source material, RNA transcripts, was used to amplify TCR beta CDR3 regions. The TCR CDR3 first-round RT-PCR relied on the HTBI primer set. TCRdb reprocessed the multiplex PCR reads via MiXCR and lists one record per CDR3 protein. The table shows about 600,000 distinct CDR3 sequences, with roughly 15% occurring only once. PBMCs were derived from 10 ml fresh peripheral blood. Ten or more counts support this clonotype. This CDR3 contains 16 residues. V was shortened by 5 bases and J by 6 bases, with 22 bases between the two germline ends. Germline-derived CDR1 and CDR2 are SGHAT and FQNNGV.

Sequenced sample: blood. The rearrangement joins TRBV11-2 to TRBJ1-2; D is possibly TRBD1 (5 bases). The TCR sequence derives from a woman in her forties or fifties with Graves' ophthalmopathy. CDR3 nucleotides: TGTGCCAGCAGCCCACACACGGGTCGGGGGTTGGATGGCTACACCTTC. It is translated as CASSPHTGRGLDGYTF. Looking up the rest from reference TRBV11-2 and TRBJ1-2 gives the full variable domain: EAGVAQSPRYKIIEKRQSVAFWCNPISGHATLYWYQQILGQGPKLLIQFQNNGVVDDSQLPKDRFSAERLKGVDSTLKIQPAKLEDSAVYLCASSPHTGRGLDGYTFGSGTRLTVV.